A single sample is the source of the 6 T cell receptor beta chains below, sequenced in a study of T-cell memory formation after mild COVID-19. From the 5' RACE reads, TCRdb called clonotypes with MiXCR, one entry per CDR3 protein. The table records around 210,000 distinct CDR3 sequences, about 9.2% of them present only once. Sequenced material: PBMCs or a T cell subset sorted from them (not recorded which). These receptors were collected from a man younger than 35 who had mild COVID-19 (a few samples of this study predate the infection). Cell type and time point are not known.

A single count supports this clonotype. J is TRBJ2-5 and V is TRBV4-2; TRBD1 matches 11 bases. This CDR3 spans 15 amino acids. The germline CDR1 and CDR2 sequences are LGHNA and YNFKEQ. J lost 7 bases, V lost 4 bases, and 8 bases had no gene match. The CDR3 bases are TGTGCCAGCAGCCCAGGGGGGGGACAGGGGGGGACCCAGTACTTC. Its translation: CASSPGGGQGGTQYF.

This clonotype was counted a few times. The chain combines TRBV4-2 with TRBJ2-2; D is uncertain. Looked up from germline, CDR1 is LGHNA and CDR2 is YNFKEQ. The CDR3 runs to 15 residues. Trimming took 4 bases from V and 0 from J, leaving 9 bases between them. CDR3 loop: CASSLRHTNTGELFF. CDR3 nucleotide sequence: TGTGCCAGCAGCCTTCGACACACGAACACCGGGGAGCTGTTTTTT.

This clonotype has only a few counts. The chain is built from TRBV7-6 and TRBJ2-3; TRBD1 agrees at 7 bases. Unmatched junction bases numbered 16, after V lost 5 bases and J lost 2 bases. The germline gives CDR1 SGHVS, CDR2 FNYEAQ. The CDR3 consists of 18 residues. The CDR3 bases are TGTGCCAGCAGCACCCCTCGGGGACAGCGATCCCTCACAGATACGCAGTATTTT. Protein: CASSTPRGQRSLTDTQYF.

About this clonotype: A junction boundary mismatches the germline segment, possibly from a read error. The V and J genes are TRBV9 and TRBJ1-1; 7 positions match TRBD1. Germline CDR1 and CDR2: SGDLS and YYNGEE. There are 15 residues in the CDR3. CDR3 coding DNA: TGTGACAGCAGCCCCTGGACAGGTAAGCGGACTGAAGCTTTCTTT. Translation gives CDSSPWTGKRTEAFF.

This clonotype was seen repeatedly, ten times or more. V usage is TRBV13 and J usage is TRBJ2-7, with unresolved D. The CDR3 is 17 amino acids. In germline, CDR1 is PRHDT, CDR2 FYEKMQ (reference sequence). V lost 1 base and J lost 0, with 16 bases in between. The CDR3 here is CASSLERPGASSYEQYF. The CDR3 bases are TGTGCCAGCAGCTTAGAACGCCCGGGTGCTAGCTCCTACGAGCAGTACTTC.

V is TRBV5-1 and J is TRBJ1-2; 7 bases are shared with TRBD1. The CDR3 runs to 13 residues. The junction had 4 bases not matched to a gene; V was cut back by 2 bases and J by 6 bases. Germline loops: CDR1 SGHRS, CDR2 YFSETQ. CDR3 sequence: CASSFTGDDGYTF. Written as DNA, the CDR3 is TGCGCCAGCAGCTTCACAGGGGATGATGGCTACACCTTC.